These 20 T cell receptor beta chains originate from one sample sequenced in a study of cytomegalovirus exposure and HLA in healthy donors. PCR amplification relied on 60 Vbeta primers (plus 13 Jbeta primers). Some clones are missing from TCRdb's copy, which holds only in-frame ones; the method was immunoSEQ multiplex PCR. The sample has tens of thousands of clones; the top ten hold less than 2.5%. The specimen sequenced was PBMCs. The source of these receptors is a female donor in good health and CMV-seronegative.

The CDR3 here is CAWSMDRGFYEQYF. CDR3 nucleotides: TGTGCCTGGAGTATGGACAGGGGGTTTTACGAGCAGTACTTC. V gene TRBV30 combines with J gene TRBJ2-7; 10 bases agree with TRBD1. CDR1 is GTSNPN, CDR2 SVGIG, per germline (reference sequence). V dropped 2 bases and J dropped 4; count of bases not matched to a gene: 5. The CDR3 spans 14 residues. Combining the CDR3 with reference TRBV30 and TRBJ2-7 gives the whole variable domain SQTIHQWPATLVQPVGSPLSLECTVEGTSNPNLYWYRQAAGRGLQLLFYSVGIGQISSEVPQNLSASRPQDRQFILSSKKLLLSDSGFYLCAWSMDRGFYEQYFGPGTRLTVT.

V gene TRBV18 combines with J gene TRBJ1-2; TRBD1 agrees at 8 bases. The CDR3 has 14 amino acids. V lost 4 bases to trimming and J lost 2 bases; unmatched junction nucleotides: 3. Germline CDR1 reads KGHSH; CDR2 reads LQKENI. CDR3 amino acids: CASSQQGGNYGYTF. CDR3 nucleotides: TGTGCCAGCTCACAACAGGGGGGAAACTATGGCTACACCTTC.

The rearrangement joins TRBV5-4 to TRBJ1-2; D unresolved. This CDR3 is 13 amino acids long. The ends were cut back, 0 bases at V and 10 bases at J, with 13 bases in the middle. Germline CDR1 reads SGHNT; CDR2 reads YYREEE (reference sequence). CDR3 protein: CASSLERGSDYTF. The CDR3 nucleotides read TGTGCCAGCAGCTTGGAACGAGGGAGTGACTACACCTTC. The full variable domain, in which reference TRBV5-4 and TRBJ1-2 provide the parts outside the CDR3, is ETGVTQSPTHLIKTRGQQVTLRCSSQSGHNTVSWYQQALGQGPQFIFQYYREEENGRGNFPPRFSGLQFPNYSSELNVNALELDDSALYLCASSLERGSDYTFGSGTRLTVV.

V and J are TRBV5-1 and TRBJ1-2; TRBD1 is a possible D gene (5 bases). The CDR3 spans 15 residues. Per germline, CDR1 SGHRS and CDR2 YFSETQ. The ends were cut back, 0 bases at V and 1 base at J, with 10 bases in the middle. CDR3 residues: CASSLDPGFNYGYTF. CDR3 coding DNA: TGCGCCAGCAGCTTGGATCCAGGGTTTAACTATGGCTACACCTTC. The variable domain in full, with the rest retrieved from reference TRBV5-1 and TRBJ1-2, is KAGVTQTPRYLIKTRGQQVTLSCSPISGHRSVSWYQQTPGQGLQFLFEYFSETQRNKGNFPGRFSGRQFSNSRSEMNVSTLELGDSALYLCASSLDPGFNYGYTFGSGTRLTVV.

The chain is built from TRBV6-6 and TRBJ2-4; D is possibly TRBD1 (6 bases). The V gene's germline CDR1 is MNHNY and CDR2 SVGAGI (reference sequence). The V end lost 5 bases, the J end lost 0 bases, and 11 bases lay between the germline ends. This CDR3 is 15 amino acids long. In DNA, the CDR3 is TGTGCCAGCAGTCGGACAGTCCTAGCCAAAAACATTCAGTACTTC. Its translation is CASSRTVLAKNIQYF.

As DNA, the CDR3 is TGTGCCAGCAGCCAAGCCAGAGAGACAGTTTATAATTCACCCCTCCACTTT. Translated: CASSQARETVYNSPLHF. The V and J genes are TRBV4-2 and TRBJ1-6; weak D call: TRBD1 (5 bases). This CDR3 is 17 amino acids long. Germline CDR1 and CDR2: LGHNA and YNFKEQ. With 1 base removed from V and 4 bases from J, the gap between germline ends came to 14 bases.

The rearrangement links TRBV4-3 to TRBJ2-1, with a tentative D call TRBD1 (6 bases). The V gene lost 1 base and the J gene lost 4 bases, with 23 bases spanning the gap. Germline assignment: CDR1 LGHNA and CDR2 YSLEER. The CDR3 is 19 amino acids. The CDR3 loop reads CASSQGPWTAGRGYNEQFF. The CDR3 bases are TGCGCCAGCAGCCAAGGTCCCTGGACAGCAGGTCGAGGGTACAATGAGCAGTTCTTC.

The chain uses TRBV7-9 and TRBJ2-7, with 7 bases matching TRBD1. After removal of 5 bases from V and 0 bases from J, the junction contained 10 bases not matched to a gene. Looked up from germline, CDR1 is SEHNR and CDR2 is FQNEAQ (reference sequence). The CDR3 has 16 amino acids. CDR3 nucleotide sequence: TGTGCCAGCAGCCGCCCAGCCGGGACAGACTCCTACGAGCAGTACTTC. It is translated as CASSRPAGTDSYEQYF.

The chain uses TRBV4-2 and TRBJ1-1; 10 bases agree with TRBD1. The CDR3 spans 13 residues. The V and J ends lost 3 bases and 6 bases, in that order; junction bases with no gene match: 1. Germline CDR1 is LGHNA and CDR2 is YNFKEQ. This chain's CDR3 is CASSHGQGAEAFF. As DNA, the CDR3 is TGTGCCAGCAGCCACGGACAGGGGGCTGAAGCTTTCTTT.

The chain has TRBV7-9 and TRBJ2-7; 8 bases are shared with TRBD1. The CDR3 runs 15 residues. The V gene end was trimmed by 5 bases and the J gene end by 2 bases; junction bases not matched to a gene: 8. Germline assignment: CDR1 SEHNR and CDR2 FQNEAQ (reference sequence). The DNA of the CDR3 is TGTGCCAGCAGCCCCGACAGGGGTAGCGCCTACGAGCAGTACTTC. Protein sequence: CASSPDRGSAYEQYF.

The chain links TRBV2 to TRBJ2-7, with 16 bases aligning to TRBD2. CDR1 is SNHLY and CDR2 is FYNNEI in the germline V gene. There are 17 residues in the CDR3. V lost 5 bases to trimming and J lost 2 bases; unmatched junction nucleotides: 6. CDR3 residues: CASSPGTSGRAAYEQYF. CDR3 in DNA: TGTGCCAGCAGTCCCGGGACTAGCGGGAGGGCCGCCTACGAGCAGTACTTC.

The V and J genes are TRBV5-1 and TRBJ1-2, with 8 bases that match TRBD1. The CDR3 spans 14 residues. J gave up 6 bases and V 4 bases, and 8 bases lay outside the gene matches. Germline V gene sequence: CDR1 SGHRS, CDR2 YFSETQ. CDR3 bases: TGCGCCAGCAGCGACGACAGGGGTGTCGATGGCTACACCTTC. This sequence encodes CASSDDRGVDGYTF.

The chain links TRBV7-9 to TRBJ2-6; D remains ambiguous. CDR1 is SEHNR and CDR2 is FQNEAQ in the germline V gene (reference sequence). This CDR3 comprises 16 residues. The V and J ends lost 6 bases and 0 bases respectively, with 12 bases between them. In DNA, the CDR3 is TGTGCCAGCAGGCCCTCCGCGGCCTCTGGGGCCAACGTCCTGACTTTC. It specifies CASRPSAASGANVLTF.

DNA of the CDR3: TGTGCCAGCAGCCAAGGCGGGGCGAGCTCCTACAATGAGCAGTTCTTC. Protein product: CASSQGGASSYNEQFF. The chain uses TRBV4-2 and TRBJ2-1; maybe TRBD2 (6 bases). CDR1 is LGHNA and CDR2 is YNFKEQ in the germline V gene. Trimming took 1 base from V and 0 from J, leaving 10 bases between them. This CDR3 spans 16 amino acids.

The J gene is TRBJ2-7, the V gene TRBV5-6, with D unresolved. The CDR3 has 15 residues. Germline V lookup: CDR1 SGHDT, CDR2 YYEEEE. Trimming took off 0 bases at V and 0 bases at J, with 10 bases between the two ends. The CDR3 here is CASSLDGGSSYEQYF. In DNA form, the CDR3 reads TGTGCCAGCAGCTTGGATGGCGGAAGCTCCTACGAGCAGTACTTC.

The gene calls are TRBV10-3 and TRBJ1-5, with D possibly being TRBD1 (5 bases). The length of the CDR3 is 14 residues. The germline CDR1 and CDR2 sequences are ENHRY and SYGVKD. V was shortened by 0 bases and J by 5 bases, with 8 bases between the two germline ends. In nucleotides, the CDR3 is TGTGCCATCAGTGAGTCGGGGGGGGATCAGCCCCAGCATTTT. Its translation: CAISESGGDQPQHF.

The chain's CDR3 is CASSLEHAAEAFF. The CDR3 DNA is TGTGCCAGCAGCTTAGAGCATGCCGCTGAAGCTTTCTTT. The V call is TRBV7-9, the J call TRBJ1-1; D not certain. The germline gives CDR1 SEHNR, CDR2 FQNEAQ (reference sequence). The V and J ends lost 1 base and 6 bases respectively, with 9 bases between them. This CDR3 region has 13 residues.

The chain couples TRBV7-9 to TRBJ1-2; 8 nucleotides align to TRBD1. The CDR3 has 15 residues. The germline gives CDR1 SEHNR, CDR2 FQNEAQ (reference sequence). V shed 3 bases and J 2 bases; nucleotides not matched to a gene: 5. The CDR3 sequence: CASSFSPGGNYGYTF. The CDR3 DNA is TGTGCCAGCAGCTTTTCCCCAGGGGGCAACTATGGCTACACCTTC.

CDR3 nucleotides: TGTGCCAGCAGTACTCGAAATAGCTATGGCTACACCTTC. Encoded protein: CASSTRNSYGYTF. The V gene is TRBV6-5, the J gene TRBJ1-2, with D uncertain. Germline loops: CDR1 MNHEY, CDR2 SVGAGI. With 5 bases removed from V and 4 bases from J, the gap between germline ends came to 11 bases. CDR3 length: 13 residues.

The rearrangement uses TRBV5-6 and TRBJ1-1; D is possibly TRBD1 (6 bases). V gave up 5 bases and J gave up 3 bases, with 14 bases separating them. The CDR3 loop spans 14 amino acids. The V gene's germline CDR1 is SGHDT and CDR2 YYEEEE. This chain's CDR3 is CASSRKGGDTEAFF. DNA for the CDR3: TGTGCCAGCAGTCGCAAGGGGGGGGACACTGAAGCTTTCTTT.